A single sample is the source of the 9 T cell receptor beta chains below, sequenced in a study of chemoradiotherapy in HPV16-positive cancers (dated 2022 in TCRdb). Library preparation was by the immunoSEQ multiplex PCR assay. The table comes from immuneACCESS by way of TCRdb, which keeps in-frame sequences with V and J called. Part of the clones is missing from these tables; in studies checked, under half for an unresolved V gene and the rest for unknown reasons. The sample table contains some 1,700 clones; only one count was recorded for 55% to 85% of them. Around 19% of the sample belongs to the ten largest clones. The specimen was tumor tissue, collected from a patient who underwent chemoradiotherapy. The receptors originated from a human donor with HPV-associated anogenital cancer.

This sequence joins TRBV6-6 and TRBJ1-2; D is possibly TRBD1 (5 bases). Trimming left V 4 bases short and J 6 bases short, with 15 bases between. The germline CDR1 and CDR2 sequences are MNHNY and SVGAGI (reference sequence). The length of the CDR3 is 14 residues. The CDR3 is CASSSGYRTDGYTF. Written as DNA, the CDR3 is TGTGCCAGCAGTTCAGGGTACCGGACGGATGGCTACACCTTC.

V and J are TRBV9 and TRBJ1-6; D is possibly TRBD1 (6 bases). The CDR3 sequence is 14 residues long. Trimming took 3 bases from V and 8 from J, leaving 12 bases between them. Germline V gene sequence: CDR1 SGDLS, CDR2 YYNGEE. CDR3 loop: CASSAGGQYSPLHF. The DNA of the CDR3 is TGTGCCAGCAGCGCAGGAGGACAGTATTCACCCCTCCACTTT.

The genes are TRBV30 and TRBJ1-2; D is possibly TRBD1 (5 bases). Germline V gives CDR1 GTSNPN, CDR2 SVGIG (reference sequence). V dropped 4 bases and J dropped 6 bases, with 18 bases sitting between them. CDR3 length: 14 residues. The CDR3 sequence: CAWTLFDSRNGYTF. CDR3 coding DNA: TGTGCCTGGACCCTTTTCGACAGCAGGAATGGCTACACCTTC.

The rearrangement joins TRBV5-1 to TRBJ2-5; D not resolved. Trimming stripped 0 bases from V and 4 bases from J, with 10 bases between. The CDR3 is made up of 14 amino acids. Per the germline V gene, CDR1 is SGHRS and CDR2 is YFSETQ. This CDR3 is CASSLASAVETQYF. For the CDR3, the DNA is TGCGCCAGCAGCTTGGCGTCAGCAGTAGAGACCCAGTACTTC.

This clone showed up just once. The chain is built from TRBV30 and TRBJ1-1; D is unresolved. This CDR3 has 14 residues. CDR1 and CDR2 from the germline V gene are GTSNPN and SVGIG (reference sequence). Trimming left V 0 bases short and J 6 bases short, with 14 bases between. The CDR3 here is CAWSVQLAGSEAFF. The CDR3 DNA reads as TGTGCCTGGAGTGTACAATTGGCCGGATCTGAAGCTTTCTTT.

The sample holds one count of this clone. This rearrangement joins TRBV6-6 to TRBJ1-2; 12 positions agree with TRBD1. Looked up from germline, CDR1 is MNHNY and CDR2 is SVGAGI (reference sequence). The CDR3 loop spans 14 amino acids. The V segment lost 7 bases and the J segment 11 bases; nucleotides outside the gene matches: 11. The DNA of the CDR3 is TGTGCCAGCACCCCAGCCGGGACAGGGGGCTTTTACACCTTC. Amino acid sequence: CASTPAGTGGFYTF.

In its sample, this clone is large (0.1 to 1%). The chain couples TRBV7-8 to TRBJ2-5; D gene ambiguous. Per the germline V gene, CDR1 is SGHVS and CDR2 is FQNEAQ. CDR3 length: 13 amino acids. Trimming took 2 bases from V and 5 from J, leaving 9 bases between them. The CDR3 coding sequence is TGTGCCAGCAGCTTATGGGCTGGCGAGACCCAGTACTTC. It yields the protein CASSLWAGETQYF. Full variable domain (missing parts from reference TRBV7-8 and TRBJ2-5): GAGVSQSPRYKVAKRGQDVALRCDPISGHVSLFWYQQALGQGPEFLTYFQNEAQLDKSGLPSDRFFAERPEGSVSTLKIQRTQQEDSAVYLCASSLWAGETQYFGPGTRLLVL.

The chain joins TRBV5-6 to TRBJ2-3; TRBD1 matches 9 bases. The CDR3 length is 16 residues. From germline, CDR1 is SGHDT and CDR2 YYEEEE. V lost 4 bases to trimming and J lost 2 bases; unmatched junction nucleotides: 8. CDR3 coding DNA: TGTGCCAGCAGCCTCAATGGACAGGGGTTCACAGATACGCAGTATTTT. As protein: CASSLNGQGFTDTQYF.

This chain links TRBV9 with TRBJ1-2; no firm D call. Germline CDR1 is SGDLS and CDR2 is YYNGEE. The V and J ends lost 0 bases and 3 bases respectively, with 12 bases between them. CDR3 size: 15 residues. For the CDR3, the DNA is TGTGCCAGCAGCGTAGGCGCAGCAACGTACTATGGCTACACCTTC. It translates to CASSVGAATYYGYTF.